This T cell receptor beta chain was sequenced during a study of OX40 agonist ivuxolimab in advanced cancers. Across the study: The dose-escalation group included hepatocellular carcinoma, melanoma, renal cell carcinoma and head and neck cancer.

Overall study results and limits: Both CD4+ and CD8+ T cell populations in blood had undergone clonal expansion by week 6 at 0.1 to 3.0 mg/kg.

This clone has only one observation. Antigen specificity is unknown. Assay used: immunoSEQ multiplex PCR; TCRdb lists only in-frame clones, some missing. The profile shows about 32,000 clones, roughly four fifths of them singletons. The CDR3 contains 16 residues. Germline V lookup: CDR1 KGHSH, CDR2 LQKENI. Trimming removed 6 bases from V and 0 bases from J; junction bases left unmatched: 6. Sequenced here: CD4+ or CD8+ T cells sorted from blood, sampled in a trial of the OX40 agonist ivuxolimab. The chain couples TRBV18 to TRBJ2-7; 12 nucleotides line up with TRBD2. The sequence was collected from an adult with an advanced solid tumor such as melanoma, head and neck, liver or kidney cancer. CDR3 sequence: CASSPTSGGFSYEQYF. CDR3 DNA sequence: TGTGCCAGCTCGCCAACTAGCGGGGGGTTCTCCTACGAGCAGTACTTC.